The entry that follows covers one TCR beta chain sequence. Antigen: not known. This CDR3 contains 15 residues. The data derive from a study of cytomegalovirus exposure and HLA in healthy donors. Points from the study as a whole: It was reportedly the case that the classifier diagnosed cytomegalovirus status with high specificity and sensitivity. According to a subsequent analysis, TCR clusters from the first cohort were inclined to appear together in the roughly 120 validation repertoires.

Data came from immunoSEQ multiplex PCR; TCRdb stores just in-frame clones and leaves some out. The sample holds about 160,000 clones, nearly 90% seen once. J is TRBJ2-7 and V is TRBV21-1; the table's TRBD2 call for D was not verified on the DNA. TRBV21-1 is an annotated pseudogene. The sequenced sample was PBMCs. The receptor's source is a woman aged 18-29 years in good health and CMV-seropositive. The chain's CDR3 is CASSKLAGGSYEQYF. The CDR3 nucleotides are TGTGCCAGCAGCAAACTAGCGGGAGGCTCCTACGAGCAGTACTTC.